The 14 T cell receptor beta chains in this list originate from one sample, sequenced in a study of CD8 T cells in ankylosing spondylitis. Their antigens remain unidentified. General study results and limits: Ankylosing spondylitis blood seemed to carry a telltale TCR beta motif made of under ten highly homologous variants.

TCRdb called the 5' RACE reads again in MiXCR, with one record for every CDR3 protein. Altogether 750,000 to 850,000 distinct CDR3 sequences are present, around 11% being singletons, with the ten largest covering just over 0.5%. The specimen sequenced was blood, either unsorted or a sorted T cell fraction (not recorded which). The receptors come from a male donor with ankylosing spondylitis.

This clonotype was detected only a few times. Compared with germline, one end of the junction differs, possibly owing to a read error. The CDR3 nucleotides read TGTGCCAGCAGAGAAGCCCTCGGGGTAGGGCAGTACTTC. It is translated as CASREALGVGQYF. The V and J genes are TRBV2 and TRBJ2-7, with D possibly TRBD2 on 5 matching bases. Germline V gives CDR1 SNHLY, CDR2 FYNNEI. CDR3 length: 13 amino acids.

This clonotype was seen more than once but under ten times. The CDR3: CSARDWRIQETQYF. Here the CDR3 DNA reads TGCAGTGCTCGGGACTGGAGAATTCAAGAGACCCAGTACTTC. This chain links TRBV20-1 with TRBJ2-5; perhaps TRBD2 as D (6 bases). CDR1 and CDR2 from the germline V gene are DFQATT and SNEGSKA (reference sequence). V was trimmed by 5 bases and J by 2 bases, leaving 15 bases between them. The CDR3 runs to 14 residues.

This clonotype has just a few counts. CDR3 nucleotides: TGTGCCAGCGCCACCCCTCGACGGGGCGAGCAGTTCTTC. It codes for CASATPRRGEQFF. The chain recombines TRBV18 with TRBJ2-1; the D call may be TRBD1 or TRBD2 (5 bases each). Germline loops: CDR1 KGHSH, CDR2 LQKENI. The CDR3 is 13 amino acids. The V end lost 8 bases, the J end lost 10 bases, and 18 bases lay between the germline ends.

This clonotype has ten or more counts. The chain couples TRBV5-1 to TRBJ1-2; D might be TRBD1 (6 bases). Trimming removed 5 bases from V and 0 bases from J, with 17 bases in between. This CDR3 spans 16 amino acids. The germline gives CDR1 SGHRS, CDR2 YFSETQ. The CDR3: CASRPRVAGANYGYTF. CDR3 bases: TGCGCCAGCAGACCCCGCGTGGCAGGGGCTAACTATGGCTACACCTTC.

This clonotype has only a few counts. The V gene is TRBV7-2, the J gene TRBJ2-7, with D possibly TRBD1 on 5 matching bases. CDR3 size: 12 residues. CDR1 SGHTA and CDR2 FQGNSA come from the germline V gene. Trimming cost V 5 bases and J 5 bases, with 10 bases left between them. Here the CDR3 reads CASSQGANEQYF. CDR3 nucleotide sequence: TGTGCCAGCAGCCAGGGCGCGAACGAGCAGTACTTC.

J is TRBJ1-1 and V is TRBV12-3 or TRBV12-4; D possibly corresponds to TRBD1 (5 bases). The CDR3 runs to 14 residues. The V and J ends lost 3 bases and 4 bases respectively, with 12 bases between them. Written as DNA, the CDR3 is TGTGCCAGCAGTTTTAGTGGCAGGGCCACTGAAGCTTTCTTT. This translates into CASSFSGRATEAFF.

The sample holds a few counts of this clonotype. The chain employs TRBV20-1 and TRBJ1-3; 10 bases line up with TRBD1. J was trimmed by 2 bases and V by 1 base; bases with no gene match: 5. This CDR3 is 16 amino acids long. CDR1 and CDR2 from the germline V gene are DFQATT and SNEGSKA (reference sequence). CDR3 DNA sequence: TGCAGTGCTAGAGGCCTGACAGGGGGCGCTGGAAACACCATATATTTT. It is translated as CSARGLTGGAGNTIYF.

This clonotype was found a few times. The chain joins TRBV10-3 to TRBJ1-5; 9 nucleotides line up with TRBD1. Germline assignment: CDR1 ENHRY and CDR2 SYGVKD. The CDR3 sequence is 14 residues long. V lost 10 bases, J lost 3 bases, and 7 bases stayed unmatched. CDR3 bases: TGTGCCACGGGGGGACAGGGTTTCAATCAGCCCCAGCATTTT. Its protein is CATGGQGFNQPQHF.

This clonotype was seen a few times. The V call is TRBV5-5, the J call TRBJ2-5; 7 bases line up with TRBD1. The CDR3 totals 16 residues. The germline V gene encodes CDR1 SGHKS and CDR2 YYEKEE (reference sequence). Losses at the gene ends were 4 bases for V and 2 bases for J; bases not matched to a gene: 11. The CDR3 here is CASSLTFLQGQETQYF. CDR3 bases: TGTGCCAGCAGCCTTACCTTTTTACAGGGGCAAGAGACCCAGTACTTC. Looking up the rest from reference TRBV5-5 and TRBJ2-5 gives the full variable domain: DAGVTQSPTHLIKTRGQQVTLRCSPISGHKSVSWYQQVLGQGPQFIFQYYEKEERGRGNFPDRFSARQFPNYSSELNVNALLLGDSALYLCASSLTFLQGQETQYFGPGTRLLVL.

The chain is built from TRBV5-1 and TRBJ2-7; D gene uncertain. The CDR3 sequence is 15 residues long. V was clipped by 0 bases and J by 0 bases, with 10 bases between them. Germline CDR1 is SGHRS and CDR2 is YFSETQ. The CDR3 DNA follows: TGCGCCAGCAGCTTGGGAGCGACTGGCTCCTACGAGCAGTACTTC. Residues: CASSLGATGSYEQYF. Drawing the rest from reference TRBV5-1 and TRBJ2-7, the complete variable domain is KAGVTQTPRYLIKTRGQQVTLSCSPISGHRSVSWYQQTPGQGLQFLFEYFSETQRNKGNFPGRFSGRQFSNSRSEMNVSTLELGDSALYLCASSLGATGSYEQYFGPGTRLTVT.

The rearrangement links TRBV28 to TRBJ1-6, with D hard to call. The CDR3 runs 14 residues. The V and J ends lost 7 bases and 8 bases respectively, with 15 bases between them. Germline V lookup: CDR1 MDHEN, CDR2 SYDVKM. CDR3 bases: TGTGCCAGCACCTTACTAGGAGGGTATTCACCCCTCCACTTT. Translation gives CASTLLGGYSPLHF.

The genes are TRBV20-1 and TRBJ2-3; a possible D gene is TRBD2 (5 bases). Germline V lookup: CDR1 DFQATT, CDR2 SNEGSKA (reference sequence). Trimming removed 7 bases from V and 4 bases from J, with 15 bases in between. The CDR3 runs 13 residues. This chain's CDR3 is CSGIGSGADTQYF. The CDR3 DNA reads TGCAGTGGGATAGGCTCCGGGGCAGATACGCAGTATTTT.

Ten or more counts support this clonotype. The V gene is TRBV11-2, the J gene TRBJ2-5; D is undetermined. V shed 2 bases and J shed 2 bases, with 18 bases lying between them. Germline CDR1 and CDR2: SGHAT and FQNNGV. This CDR3 contains 17 residues. The CDR3: CASSLIPRGGPQETQYF. CDR3 sequence (DNA): TGTGCCAGCAGCTTAATCCCCCGTGGCGGCCCACAAGAGACCCAGTACTTC. The full variable domain, with the rest looked up from reference TRBV11-2 and TRBJ2-5, is EAGVAQSPRYKIIEKRQSVAFWCNPISGHATLYWYQQILGQGPKLLIQFQNNGVVDDSQLPKDRFSAERLKGVDSTLKIQPAKLEDSAVYLCASSLIPRGGPQETQYFGPGTRLLVL.

This clonotype was detected only a few times. The J gene is TRBJ2-3, the V gene TRBV15; D not certain. CDR1 is LNHNV, CDR2 YYDKDF, per germline (reference sequence). The CDR3 sequence is 13 residues long. V was shortened by 0 bases and J by 7 bases, with 8 bases between the two germline ends. In DNA form, the CDR3 reads TGTGCCACCAGCAGAGATTTAGGCTATACGCAGTATTTT. This gives the protein CATSRDLGYTQYF.